The clone carrying this T cell receptor (beta chain) occurred many times. This record belongs to a study of identical twins. TCRdb re-called the 5' RACE reads with MiXCR, one entry per CDR3 protein. The sample yields 240,000 or so distinct CDR3 sequences, around 7% seen once. The CDR3 runs 12 residues. Trimming removed 2 bases from V and 3 bases from J, with 1 base in between. Germline V CDR1 and CDR2: SGHAT, FQNNGV. The sample also formed part of further work on yellow fever vaccine responses in identical twins.

The TCR comes from a woman aged 18-29 years in good health. Sequencing was carried out using memory (CD45RO+) T cells sorted from blood. V gene TRBV11-2 combines with J gene TRBJ2-2; no clear D. CDR3 sequence (DNA): TGTGCCAGCAGCTTACACACCGGGGAGCTGTTTTTT. Its protein is CASSLHTGELFF.